The 6 T cell receptor beta chains listed next were all sequenced from one sample in a study of cytomegalovirus exposure and HLA in healthy donors. The primer mix had 60 Vbeta and 13 Jbeta primers. Produced via immunoSEQ multiplex PCR; TCRdb's table is partial and in-frame only. The table has roughly 110,000 clones, over 60% seen once. Sequencing was done on a sample of PBMCs. Receptor source: a woman aged 45-65 years in good health and CMV-seropositive.

In its sample, this clone was seen a few times. This rearrangement joins TRBV4-3 to TRBJ2-5; tentative D call: TRBD1 (5 bases). Germline CDR1 is LGHNA and CDR2 is YSLEER. Trimming shortened V by 3 bases and J by 5 bases, and 16 bases separated the two germline ends. The CDR3 consists of 15 residues. This CDR3 reads CASSQTTGSAETQYF. For the CDR3, the DNA is TGCGCCAGCAGCCAGACAACAGGATCCGCTGAGACCCAGTACTTC.

The chain employs TRBV7-9 and TRBJ2-2; the match to TRBD1 covers 7 bases. The CDR3 is 16 residues long. After removal of 4 bases from V and 0 bases from J, the junction contained 5 bases not matched to a gene. Germline-derived CDR1 and CDR2 are SEHNR and FQNEAQ (reference sequence). The CDR3 loop reads CASSSQGTTNTGELFF. The CDR3 nucleotides read TGTGCCAGCAGCTCACAGGGGACCACGAACACCGGGGAGCTGTTTTTT.

This clone was observed once. The V and J genes are TRBV5-4 and TRBJ1-2, with D possibly being TRBD1 (5 bases). This CDR3 has 14 residues. Trimming removed 4 bases at V and 1 base at J, with 11 bases between. Germline V lookup: CDR1 SGHNT, CDR2 YYREEE (reference sequence). This CDR3 is CASSVQGLNYGYTF. For the CDR3, the DNA is TGTGCCAGCAGCGTTCAGGGACTTAACTATGGCTACACCTTC.

The V call is TRBV11-2, the J call TRBJ1-2, with no clear D. With 3 bases removed from V and 14 bases from J, the gap between germline ends came to 13 bases. CDR1 is SGHAT, CDR2 FQNNGV, per germline. The CDR3 sequence is 11 residues long. CDR3 amino acids: CASSFGGSGTF. DNA for the CDR3: TGTGCCAGCAGCTTTGGAGGGTCGGGAACCTTC.

V usage is TRBV5-5 and J usage is TRBJ1-1, with D possibly TRBD1 on 6 matching bases. This CDR3 contains 15 residues. V lost 4 bases and J lost 3, with 16 bases in between. Per germline, CDR1 SGHKS and CDR2 YYEKEE (reference sequence). This chain's CDR3 is CASSPQAGADTEAFF. The DNA for the CDR3 is TGTGCCAGCAGCCCGCAAGCAGGGGCGGACACTGAAGCTTTCTTT. Variable domain in full (rest from reference TRBV5-5 and TRBJ1-1): DAGVTQSPTHLIKTRGQQVTLRCSPISGHKSVSWYQQVLGQGPQFIFQYYEKEERGRGNFPDRFSARQFPNYSSELNVNALLLGDSALYLCASSPQAGADTEAFFGQGTRLTVV.

This clone was found once. This chain uses TRBV5-4 with TRBJ2-7; no clear D gene. Germline lookup yields CDR1 SGHNT and CDR2 YYREEE (reference sequence). The V gene lost 2 bases and the J gene lost 0 bases, with 6 bases spanning the gap. CDR3 length: 13 residues. The CDR3 DNA sequence: TGTGCCAGCAGCTTACACAACTCCTACGAGCAGTACTTC. Its protein is CASSLHNSYEQYF.